This T cell receptor (beta chain) was sequenced in a study of blood T cells in healthy people across ages. Study outcomes and limitations: Leaving the PBMCs unsorted stopped any conclusive comparison of naive versus antigen-experienced cells.

A sample-barcoded 5' primer and a J-beta primer mix were used in a second PCR of about 7 to 12 cycles. Each CDR3 protein is one row after TCRdb ran MiXCR on the 5' RACE reads. The profile covers about 690,000 distinct CDR3 sequences, with approximately 40% appearing a single time and about 32% taken by the ten largest. Details on this clonotype: Its specificity is not known. A read error may account for a junction end that differs from germline.

CDR3 length: 12 amino acids. CDR1 and CDR2 (germline): LGHNA, YNFKEQ. Sample donors were healthy Caucasian individuals that came from Russia, aged roughly 6 to 95. What was sequenced was blood. This chain joins TRBV4-2 and TRBJ2-4; D is unclear. The source of this sequence is a man at least 80 years old in good health. The CDR3 nucleotides are TGTGCCTGCAGCCAACCGTCCCCAGTTCAGTACTTC. It codes for CACSQPSPVQYF.